This TCR beta chain was captured by sequencing in a study of cytomegalovirus exposure and HLA in healthy donors. Study results and limitations: Overall, approximately 150 TCR beta chains were annotated as cytomegalovirus-associated. The study reported that TCR beta sequences accurately predicted HLA-A and HLA-B alleles in most subjects.

Germline V gene sequence: CDR1 MGHRA, CDR2 YSYEKL. The CDR3 totals 15 residues. V shed 3 bases and J 3 bases; nucleotides not matched to a gene: 1. Turning to this clone: Its specificity is unknown.

The study ran its PCR with 60 Vbeta and 13 Jbeta primers. TCRdb keeps only in-frame clones here, not all; method: immunoSEQ multiplex PCR. The data hold 99,000 or so clones, with roughly 83% observed a single time. The sequencing sample was made of PBMCs. V is TRBV4-1 and J is TRBJ1-4, with TRBD1 matching over 10 bases. The sequence was collected from a male donor in good health and CMV-seropositive. CDR3 in amino acids: CASSQTGGSNEKLFF. CDR3 DNA: TGCGCCAGCAGCCAGACAGGGGGCTCTAATGAAAAACTGTTTTTT.